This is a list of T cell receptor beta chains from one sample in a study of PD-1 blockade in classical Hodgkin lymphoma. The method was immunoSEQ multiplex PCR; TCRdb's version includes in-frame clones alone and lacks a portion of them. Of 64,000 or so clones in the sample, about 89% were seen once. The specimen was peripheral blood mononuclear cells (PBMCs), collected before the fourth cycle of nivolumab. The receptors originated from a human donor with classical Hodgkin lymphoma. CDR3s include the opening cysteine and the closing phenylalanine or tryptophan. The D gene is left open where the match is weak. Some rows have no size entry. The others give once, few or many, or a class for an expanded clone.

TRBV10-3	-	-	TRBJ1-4	TGTGCCATCAGTGAGTCGAATTCGTGGAATGAAAAACTGTTTTTT	CAISESNSWNEKLFF
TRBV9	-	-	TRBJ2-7	TGTGCCAGCAGCGTAGGAACATCACGCTCCTACGAGCAGTACTTC	CASSVGTSRSYEQYF
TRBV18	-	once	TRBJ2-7	TGTGCCAGCTCACCTTCAAACGGGGGTCCCTACGAGCAGTACTTC	CASSPSNGGPYEQYF
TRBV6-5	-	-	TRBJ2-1	TGTGCCAGCAGTATTAGCGGTTCCTACAATGAGCAGTTCTTC	CASSISGSYNEQFF
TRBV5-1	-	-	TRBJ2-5	TGCGCCAGCAGCCCTGGATGGGGCCAAGAGACCCAGTACTTC	CASSPGWGQETQYF
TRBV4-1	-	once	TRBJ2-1	TGCGCCAGCAGCCAAGATGTGCCCCCCCGCAATGAGCAGTTCTTC	CASSQDVPPRNEQFF
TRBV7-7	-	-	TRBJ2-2	TGTGCTAGCCGCCTAGGATCGAACACCGGGGAGCTGTTTTTT	CASRLGSNTGELFF
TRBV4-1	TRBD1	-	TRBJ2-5	TGCGCCAGCAGGGGGACAGTTGAAGAGACCCAGTACTTC	CASRGTVEETQYF
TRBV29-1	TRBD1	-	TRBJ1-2	TGCAGCGTTGAGGACAGGGTCCAGTATGGCTACACCTTC	CSVEDRVQYGYTF
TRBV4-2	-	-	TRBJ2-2	TGTGCCAGCAGCCACCGTGGACAATCGAACACCGGGGAGCTGTTTTTT	CASSHRGQSNTGELFF
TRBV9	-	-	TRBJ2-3	TGTGCCAGCAGCGTAGGTGGGGGGACCAACACAGATACGCAGTATTTT	CASSVGGGTNTDTQYF
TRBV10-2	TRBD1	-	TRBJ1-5	TGCGCCAGCTCCGGGACAGGGGGTCATCAGCCCCAGCATTTT	CASSGTGGHQPQHF
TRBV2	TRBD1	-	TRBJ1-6	TGTGCCAGCAGCCAAGGATGGGACAGGGCAAATTCACCCCTCCACTTT	CASSQGWDRANSPLHF
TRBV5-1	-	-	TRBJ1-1	TGCGCCAGCAGCTTCCCCCCGGGGGGGCTGAACACTGAAGCTTTCTTT	CASSFPPGGLNTEAFF
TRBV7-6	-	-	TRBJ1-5	TGTGCCAGCAGCTTAGCGCAGACAAGCCCCCAGCATTTT	CASSLAQTSPQHF